This TCR beta chain stems from a study of cytomegalovirus exposure and HLA in healthy donors. General observations from the study: High specificity and sensitivity for cytomegalovirus status were reported for the classifier. The tendency of first-cohort TCR clusters to co-occur in the 110 or so validation repertoires emerged from a later analysis. The study flagged some 170 TCR beta chains as cytomegalovirus-associated.

Details on this clone: The antigen is undetermined.

While the first cohort had around 700 subjects, the donors belonged to the separate validation cohort of roughly 130 subjects. Assay used: immunoSEQ multiplex PCR; TCRdb lists only in-frame clones, some missing. The table shows about 73,000 clones, with approximately 95% occurring only once. Sequenced: PBMCs. The receptor was isolated from a man in his late teens or twenties in good health and CMV-seronegative.

The CDR3: CASSLVGGTDYGYTF. The CDR3 coding sequence is TGCGCCAGCAGCTTGGTCGGGGGTACCGACTATGGCTACACCTTC. The V and J genes are TRBV5-1 and TRBJ1-2, with D possibly TRBD1 on 5 matching bases. Germline CDR1 and CDR2: SGHRS and YFSETQ. The CDR3 consists of 15 residues. The ends were cut back, 0 bases at V and 3 bases at J, with 12 bases in the middle.